The T cell receptor beta chain described here comes from a study of cytomegalovirus exposure and HLA in healthy donors. After removal of 2 bases from V and 3 bases from J, the junction contained 17 bases not matched to a gene. The CDR3 consists of 19 residues. Germline values: CDR1 SGHRS, CDR2 YFSETQ. PCR primers comprised 60 Vbeta and 13 Jbeta primers. The method was immunoSEQ multiplex PCR; TCRdb's version includes in-frame clones alone and lacks a portion of them. Here the sample spans 150,000 to 200,000 clones, 65% to 90% being singletons. The chain links TRBV5-1 to TRBJ2-3, with 8 bases fitting TRBD2. The sample was PBMCs. This sequence was found in a man aged 40-50 years in good health and CMV-seropositive. The CDR3 reads CASSFPRDSERGRTDTQYF. Written as DNA, the CDR3 is TGCGCCAGCAGCTTTCCTCGGGACTCGGAGCGGGGGAGGACAGATACGCAGTATTTT.